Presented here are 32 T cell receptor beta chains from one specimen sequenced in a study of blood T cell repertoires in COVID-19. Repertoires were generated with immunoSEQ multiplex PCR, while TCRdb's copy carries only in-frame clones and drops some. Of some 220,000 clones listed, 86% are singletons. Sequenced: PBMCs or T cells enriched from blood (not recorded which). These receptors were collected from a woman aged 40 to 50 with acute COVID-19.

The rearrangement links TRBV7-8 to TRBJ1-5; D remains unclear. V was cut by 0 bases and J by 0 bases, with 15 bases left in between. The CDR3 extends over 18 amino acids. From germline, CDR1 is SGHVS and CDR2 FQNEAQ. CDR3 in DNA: TGTGCCAGCAGCTTAGCGGCGGATAATGACCTTAGCAATCAGCCCCAGCATTTT. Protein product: CASSLAADNDLSNQPQHF.

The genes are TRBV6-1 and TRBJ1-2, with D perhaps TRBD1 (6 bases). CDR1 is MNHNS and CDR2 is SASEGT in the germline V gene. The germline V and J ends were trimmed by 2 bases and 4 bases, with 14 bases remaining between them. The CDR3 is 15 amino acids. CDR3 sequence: CASSELPGGSYGYTF. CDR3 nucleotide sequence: TGTGCCAGCAGTGAACTCCCGGGGGGCTCCTATGGCTACACCTTC.

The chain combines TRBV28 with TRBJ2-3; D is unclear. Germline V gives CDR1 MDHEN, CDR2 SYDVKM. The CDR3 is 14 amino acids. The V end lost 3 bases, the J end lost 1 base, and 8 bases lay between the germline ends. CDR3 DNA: TGTGCCAGCAGTTTCCTCAGCGGCACAGATACGCAGTATTTT. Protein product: CASSFLSGTDTQYF.

Written as DNA, the CDR3 is TGTGCCACCAGTGTAACAAGTGCCGGGGAGCTGTTTTTT. Translated: CATSVTSAGELFF. The V call is TRBV24-1, the J call TRBJ2-2; D uncertain. The CDR3 spans 13 residues. The germline V and J ends were trimmed by 5 bases and 6 bases, with 9 bases remaining between them. Germline CDR1 KGHDR, CDR2 SFDVKD.

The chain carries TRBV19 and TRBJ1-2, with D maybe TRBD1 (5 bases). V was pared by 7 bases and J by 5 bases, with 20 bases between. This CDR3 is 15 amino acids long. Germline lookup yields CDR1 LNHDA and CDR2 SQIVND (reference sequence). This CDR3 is CASTVGADLLYGYTF. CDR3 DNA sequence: TGTGCCAGTACTGTAGGGGCAGATTTATTATATGGCTACACCTTC.

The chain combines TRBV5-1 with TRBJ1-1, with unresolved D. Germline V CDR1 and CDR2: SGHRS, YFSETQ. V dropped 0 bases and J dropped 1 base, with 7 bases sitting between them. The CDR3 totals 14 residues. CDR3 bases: TGCGCCAGCAGCTTGGCCGTTTCGAACACTGAAGCTTTCTTT. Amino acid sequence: CASSLAVSNTEAFF.

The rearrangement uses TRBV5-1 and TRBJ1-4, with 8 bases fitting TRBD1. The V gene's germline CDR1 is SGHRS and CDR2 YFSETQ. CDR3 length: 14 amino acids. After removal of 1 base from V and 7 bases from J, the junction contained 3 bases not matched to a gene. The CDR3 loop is CASSLRTGSEKLFF. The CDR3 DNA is TGCGCCAGCAGCTTGCGGACAGGGAGTGAAAAACTGTTTTTT.

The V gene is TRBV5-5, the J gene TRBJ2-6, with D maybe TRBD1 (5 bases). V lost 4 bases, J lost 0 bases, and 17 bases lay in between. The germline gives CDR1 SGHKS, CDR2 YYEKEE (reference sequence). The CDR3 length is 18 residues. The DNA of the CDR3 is TGTGCCAGCAGCGGAACAGGTTCTAAGAGCTCTGGGGCCAACGTCCTGACTTTC. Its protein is CASSGTGSKSSGANVLTF.

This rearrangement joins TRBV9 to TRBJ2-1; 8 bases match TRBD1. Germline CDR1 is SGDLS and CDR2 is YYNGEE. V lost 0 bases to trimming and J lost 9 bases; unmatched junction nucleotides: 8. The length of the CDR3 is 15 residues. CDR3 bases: TGTGCCAGCAGCGTAGAGGGGACAGGACATGGTGAGCAGTTCTTC. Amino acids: CASSVEGTGHGEQFF.

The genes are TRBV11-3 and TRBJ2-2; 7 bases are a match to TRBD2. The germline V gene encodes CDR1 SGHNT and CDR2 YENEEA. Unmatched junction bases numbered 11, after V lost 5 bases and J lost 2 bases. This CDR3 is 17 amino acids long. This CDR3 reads CASSNTAGRPNTGELFF. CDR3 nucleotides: TGTGCCAGCAGCAACACAGCGGGGCGGCCAAACACCGGGGAGCTGTTTTTT.

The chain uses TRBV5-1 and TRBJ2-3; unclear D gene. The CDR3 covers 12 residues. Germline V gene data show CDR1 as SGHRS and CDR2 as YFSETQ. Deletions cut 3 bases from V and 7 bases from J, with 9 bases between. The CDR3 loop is CASSSETNTQYF. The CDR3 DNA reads TGCGCCAGCAGCTCAGAAACGAATACGCAGTATTTT. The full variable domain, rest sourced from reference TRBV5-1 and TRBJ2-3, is KAGVTQTPRYLIKTRGQQVTLSCSPISGHRSVSWYQQTPGQGLQFLFEYFSETQRNKGNFPGRFSGRQFSNSRSEMNVSTLELGDSALYLCASSSETNTQYFGPGTRLTVL.

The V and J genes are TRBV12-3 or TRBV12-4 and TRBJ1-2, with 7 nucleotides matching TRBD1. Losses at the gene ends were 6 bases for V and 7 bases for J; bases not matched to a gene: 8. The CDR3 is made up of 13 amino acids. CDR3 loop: CASSFDRVSGYTF. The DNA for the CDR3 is TGTGCCAGCAGCTTCGACAGGGTTAGTGGCTACACCTTC.

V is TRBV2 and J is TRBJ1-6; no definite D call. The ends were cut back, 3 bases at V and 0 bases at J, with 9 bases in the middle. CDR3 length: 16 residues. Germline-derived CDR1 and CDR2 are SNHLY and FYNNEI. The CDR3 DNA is TGTGCCAGCAGTGACTACAGAAGCTCCTATAATTCACCCCTCCACTTT. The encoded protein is CASSDYRSSYNSPLHF.

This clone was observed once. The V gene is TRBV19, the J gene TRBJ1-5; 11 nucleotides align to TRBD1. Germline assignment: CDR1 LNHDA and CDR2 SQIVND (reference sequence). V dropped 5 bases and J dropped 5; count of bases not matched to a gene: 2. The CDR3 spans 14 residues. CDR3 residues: CASSEGQGDQPQHF. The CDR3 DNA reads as TGTGCCAGTAGTGAGGGACAGGGGGATCAGCCCCAGCATTTT.

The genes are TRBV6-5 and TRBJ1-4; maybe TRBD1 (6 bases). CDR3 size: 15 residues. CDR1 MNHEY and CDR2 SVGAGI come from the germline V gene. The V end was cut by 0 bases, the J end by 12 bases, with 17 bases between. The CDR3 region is CASSYSSGQRSELFF. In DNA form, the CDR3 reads TGTGCCAGCAGTTACTCGTCCGGACAGAGGTCGGAACTGTTTTTT.

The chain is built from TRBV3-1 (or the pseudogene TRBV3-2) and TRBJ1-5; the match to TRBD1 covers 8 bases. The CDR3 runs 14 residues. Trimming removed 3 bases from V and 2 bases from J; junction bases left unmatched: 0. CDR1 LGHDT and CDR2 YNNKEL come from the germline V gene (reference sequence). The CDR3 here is CASSQTGGNQPQHF. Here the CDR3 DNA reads TGTGCCAGCAGCCAGACAGGGGGCAATCAGCCCCAGCATTTT.

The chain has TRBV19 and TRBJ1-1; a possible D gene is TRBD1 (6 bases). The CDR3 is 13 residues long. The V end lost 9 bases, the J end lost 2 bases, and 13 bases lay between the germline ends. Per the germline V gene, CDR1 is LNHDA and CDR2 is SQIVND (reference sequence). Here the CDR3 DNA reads TGTGCCAGCGCCTACAGGGAAAACACTGAAGCTTTCTTT. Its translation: CASAYRENTEAFF.

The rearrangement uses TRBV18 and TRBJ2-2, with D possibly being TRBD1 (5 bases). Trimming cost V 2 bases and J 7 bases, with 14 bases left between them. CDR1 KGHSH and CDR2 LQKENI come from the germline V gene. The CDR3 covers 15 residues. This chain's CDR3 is CASSPKGPGNGELFF. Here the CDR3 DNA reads TGTGCCAGCTCACCAAAGGGGCCAGGGAACGGGGAGCTGTTTTTT.

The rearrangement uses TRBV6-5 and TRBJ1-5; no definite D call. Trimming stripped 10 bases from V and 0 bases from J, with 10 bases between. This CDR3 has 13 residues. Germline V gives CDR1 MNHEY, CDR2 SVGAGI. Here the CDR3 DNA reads TGTGCCACCAGGCGGGATAGCAATCAGCCCCAGCATTTT. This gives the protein CATRRDSNQPQHF.

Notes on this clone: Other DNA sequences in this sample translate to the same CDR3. CDR3 nucleotides: TGTGCCAGTCGAGAGAGCTCTGGAAACACCATATATTTT. It codes for CASRESSGNTIYF. V gene TRBV2 combines with J gene TRBJ1-3, with D uncertain. The CDR3 is 13 residues long. CDR1 SNHLY and CDR2 FYNNEI come from the germline V gene. Trimming pared 9 bases from V and 0 bases from J, leaving 9 bases between. Full variable domain (missing parts from reference TRBV2 and TRBJ1-3): EPEVTQTPSHQVTQMGQEVILRCVPISNHLYFYWYRQILGQKVEFLVSFYNNEISEKSEIFDDQFSVERPDGSNFTLKIRSTKLEDSAMYFCASRESSGNTIYFGEGSWLTVV.

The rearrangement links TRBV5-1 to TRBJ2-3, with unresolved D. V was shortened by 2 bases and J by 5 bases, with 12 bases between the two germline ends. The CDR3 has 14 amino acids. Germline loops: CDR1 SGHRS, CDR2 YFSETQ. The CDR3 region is CASSLGAPEDTQYF. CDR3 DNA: TGCGCCAGCAGCTTAGGAGCTCCCGAAGATACGCAGTATTTT. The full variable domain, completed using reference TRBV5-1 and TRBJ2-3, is KAGVTQTPRYLIKTRGQQVTLSCSPISGHRSVSWYQQTPGQGLQFLFEYFSETQRNKGNFPGRFSGRQFSNSRSEMNVSTLELGDSALYLCASSLGAPEDTQYFGPGTRLTVL.

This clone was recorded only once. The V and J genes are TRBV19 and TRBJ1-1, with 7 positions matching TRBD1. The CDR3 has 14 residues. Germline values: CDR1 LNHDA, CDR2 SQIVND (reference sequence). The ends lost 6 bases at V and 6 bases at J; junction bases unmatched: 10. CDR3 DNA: TGTGCCAGTAGCGACAGGGTAAACGTCCCTGAAGCTTTCTTT. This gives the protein CASSDRVNVPEAFF.

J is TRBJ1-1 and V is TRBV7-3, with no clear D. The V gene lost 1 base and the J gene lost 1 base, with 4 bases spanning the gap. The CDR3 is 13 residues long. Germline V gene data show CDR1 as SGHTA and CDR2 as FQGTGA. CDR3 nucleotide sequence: TGTGCCAGCAGCTTAATAGAGAACACTGAAGCTTTCTTT. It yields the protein CASSLIENTEAFF.

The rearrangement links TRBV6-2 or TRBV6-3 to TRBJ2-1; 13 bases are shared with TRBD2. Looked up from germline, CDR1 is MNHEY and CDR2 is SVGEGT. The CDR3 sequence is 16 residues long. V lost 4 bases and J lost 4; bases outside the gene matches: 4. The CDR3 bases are TGTGCCAGCAGTTCAAGACTAGCGGGGGGATACAATGAGCAGTTCTTC. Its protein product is CASSSRLAGGYNEQFF.

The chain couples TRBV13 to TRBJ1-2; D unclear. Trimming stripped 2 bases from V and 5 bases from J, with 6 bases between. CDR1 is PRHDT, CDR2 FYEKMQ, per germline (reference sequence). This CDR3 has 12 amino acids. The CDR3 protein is CASSLSEYGYTF. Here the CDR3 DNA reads TGTGCCAGCAGCTTATCAGAATATGGCTACACCTTC.

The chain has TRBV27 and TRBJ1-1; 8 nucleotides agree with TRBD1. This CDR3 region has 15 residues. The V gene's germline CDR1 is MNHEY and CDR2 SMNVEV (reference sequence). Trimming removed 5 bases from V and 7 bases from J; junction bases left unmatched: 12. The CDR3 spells CASSHRGAQRGEAFF. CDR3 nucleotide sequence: TGTGCCAGCAGTCACAGGGGGGCCCAAAGGGGTGAAGCTTTCTTT.

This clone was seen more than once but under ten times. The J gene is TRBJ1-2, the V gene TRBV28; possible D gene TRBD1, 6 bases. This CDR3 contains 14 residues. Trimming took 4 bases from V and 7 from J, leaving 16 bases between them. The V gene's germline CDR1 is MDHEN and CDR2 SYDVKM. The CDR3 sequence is CASSSPPRQVGYTF. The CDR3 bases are TGTGCCAGCAGTTCACCACCCCGACAGGTTGGCTACACCTTC.

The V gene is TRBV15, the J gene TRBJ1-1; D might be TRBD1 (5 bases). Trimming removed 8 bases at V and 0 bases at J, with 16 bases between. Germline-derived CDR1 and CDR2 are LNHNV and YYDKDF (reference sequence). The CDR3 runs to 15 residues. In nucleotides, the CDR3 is TGTGCCACCGCGCGTGGAGGGGCGCTGAACACTGAAGCTTTCTTT. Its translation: CATARGGALNTEAFF.

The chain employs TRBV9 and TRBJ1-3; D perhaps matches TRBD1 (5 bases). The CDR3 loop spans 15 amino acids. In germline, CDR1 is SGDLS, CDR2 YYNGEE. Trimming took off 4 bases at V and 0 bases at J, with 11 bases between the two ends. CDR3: CASSLNQGSGNTIYF. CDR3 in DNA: TGTGCCAGCAGCTTAAACCAGGGCTCTGGAAACACCATATATTTT.

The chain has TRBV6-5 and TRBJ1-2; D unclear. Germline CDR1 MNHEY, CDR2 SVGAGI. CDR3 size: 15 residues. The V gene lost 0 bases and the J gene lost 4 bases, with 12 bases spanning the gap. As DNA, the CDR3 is TGTGCCAGCAGTTACTCGAGCAGGAGGAGCTATGGCTACACCTTC. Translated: CASSYSSRRSYGYTF.

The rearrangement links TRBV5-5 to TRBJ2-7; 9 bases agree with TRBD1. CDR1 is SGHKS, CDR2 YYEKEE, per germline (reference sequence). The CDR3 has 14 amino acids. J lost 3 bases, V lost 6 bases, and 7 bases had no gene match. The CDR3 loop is CASMPGQGVYEQYF. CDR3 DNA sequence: TGTGCCAGCATGCCGGGACAGGGAGTCTACGAGCAGTACTTC.

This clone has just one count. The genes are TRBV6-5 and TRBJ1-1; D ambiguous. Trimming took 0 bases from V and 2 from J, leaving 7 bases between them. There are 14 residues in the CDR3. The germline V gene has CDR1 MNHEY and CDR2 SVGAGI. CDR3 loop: CASSYSYRNTEAFF. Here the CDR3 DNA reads TGTGCCAGCAGTTACTCGTACAGAAACACTGAAGCTTTCTTT.